Below, one TCR beta chain is given with its context. The germline V and J ends were trimmed by 1 base and 5 bases, with 17 bases remaining between them. The length of the CDR3 is 15 residues. Germline loops: CDR1 DFQATT, CDR2 SNEGSKA (reference sequence). This specimen comes from a study of response to subunit inactivated influenza vaccine. TCRdb ran MiXCR on the RT-PCR reads and lists one entry per CDR3 protein. Altogether 450,000 to 600,000 distinct CDR3 sequences are present, 16% being singletons, with the ten largest covering about 3%. The V call is TRBV20-1, the J call TRBJ1-2; no firm D call. Sequences were derived from CD4+ T cells sorted from PBMCs, sampled less than 30 months after vaccination. The TCR sequence derives from a man between 50 and 75 years old who received an inactivated influenza vaccine. The CDR3: CSARGETRRPYGYTF. The CDR3 DNA reads TGCAGTGCTAGAGGAGAGACACGAAGACCTTATGGCTACACCTTC.